This T cell receptor (beta chain) is from a study of cytomegalovirus exposure and HLA in healthy donors. Amplification used 60 Vbeta primers and 13 Jbeta primers. Profiled with immunoSEQ multiplex PCR; TCRdb holds only in-frame clones, not every one. The table has around 110,000 clones, 70% to 80% seen once; the top ten hold about 3%. The CDR3 extends over 14 amino acids. Germline V lookup: CDR1 SNHLY, CDR2 FYNNEI. V gave up 6 bases and J gave up 4 bases; unmatched junction bases: 7. Sequenced sample: PBMCs. The clonotype comes from a woman aged 18-35 years in good health and CMV-seropositive. The rearrangement uses TRBV2 and TRBJ2-3; 7 nucleotides match TRBD1. Written as DNA, the CDR3 is TGTGCCAGCAGCGACAGGGTGTATCCAGATACGCAGTATTTT. Its translation is CASSDRVYPDTQYF.